Listed here is a single T cell receptor (gamma chain). Its target is unknown. V gave up 0 bases and J gave up 4 bases; unmatched junction bases: 6. Germline values: CDR1 EGSNGY, CDR2 YDSYNSKV. The CDR3 sequence is 14 residues long. These data originate in a study of Vδ1+ human thymocytes. Study-wide points: Bulk data may be misread because of unexpected Vdelta2 sequences. Approximately 20% of thymic delta-chain sequences were Vdelta2, with few Vdelta3, unlike blood Vdelta1+ controls. Thymic TRG and TRD repertoires appeared highly polyclonal. TRD repertoires were essentially private, unlike widely shared TRG clonotypes.

Extracted RNA was reverse transcribed into cDNA. CDR3 amplicons came from multiplex PCR with pooled V-gene forward and constant-region reverse primers. TCRdb reprocessed the multiplex PCR reads using CATT. Among about 23,000 gamma-chain clones, roughly an eighth were seen once, and the ten largest hold 1.9%. Thymocytes were sorted as CD3+ TCRVdelta1+ TCRVdelta2- after alphabeta T cell depletion. What was sequenced was Vdelta1+ gamma-delta thymocytes from the thymus. Sample subset: FACS-sorted CD3+ TCRalphabeta- TCRVdelta1+ TCRVdelta2- thymocytes. This TCR came from a child under two years old who had congenital heart surgery. The chain joins TRGV2 to TRGJ1 or TRGJ2. The CDR3 loop reads CATWDGTQYYKKLF. The DNA for the CDR3 is TGTGCCACCTGGGACGGGACTCAGTATTATAAGAAACTCTTT.